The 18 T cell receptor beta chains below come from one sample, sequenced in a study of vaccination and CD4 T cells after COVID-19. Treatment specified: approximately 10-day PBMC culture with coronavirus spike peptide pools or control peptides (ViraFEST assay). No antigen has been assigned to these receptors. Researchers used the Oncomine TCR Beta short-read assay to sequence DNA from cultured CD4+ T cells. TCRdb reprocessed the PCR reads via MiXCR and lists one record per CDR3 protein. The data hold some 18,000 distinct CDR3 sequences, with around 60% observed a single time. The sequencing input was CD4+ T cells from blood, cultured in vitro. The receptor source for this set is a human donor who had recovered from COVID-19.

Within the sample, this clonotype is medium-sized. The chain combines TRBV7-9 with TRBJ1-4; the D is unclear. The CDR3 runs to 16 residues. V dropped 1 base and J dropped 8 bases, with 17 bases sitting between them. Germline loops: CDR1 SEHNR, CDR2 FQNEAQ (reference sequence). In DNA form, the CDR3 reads TGTGCCAGCAGCTTAGGAGCGTCACCCGGTAGGGAAAAACTGTTTTTT. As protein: CASSLGASPGREKLFF.

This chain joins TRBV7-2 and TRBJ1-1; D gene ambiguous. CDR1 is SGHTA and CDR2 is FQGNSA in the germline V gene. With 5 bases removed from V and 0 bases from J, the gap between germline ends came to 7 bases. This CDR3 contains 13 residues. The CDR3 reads CASSTDLNTEAFF. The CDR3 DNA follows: TGTGCCAGCAGCACAGACCTGAACACTGAAGCTTTCTTT.

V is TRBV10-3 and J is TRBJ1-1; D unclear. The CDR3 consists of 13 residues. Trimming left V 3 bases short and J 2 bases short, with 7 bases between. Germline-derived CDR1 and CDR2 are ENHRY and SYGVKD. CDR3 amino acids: CAISDRLNTEAFF. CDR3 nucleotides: TGTGCCATCAGTGACAGACTCAACACTGAAGCTTTCTTT.

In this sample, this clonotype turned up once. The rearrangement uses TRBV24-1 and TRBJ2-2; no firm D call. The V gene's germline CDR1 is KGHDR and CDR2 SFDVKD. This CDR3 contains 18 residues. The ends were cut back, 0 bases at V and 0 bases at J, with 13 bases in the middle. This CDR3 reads CATSDLDPPVPNTGELFF. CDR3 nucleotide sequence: TGTGCCACCAGTGATTTGGACCCACCCGTCCCGAACACCGGGGAGCTGTTTTTT.

The CDR3 DNA reads TGTGCCAGCAGCTTTAAAGCGTCTCCGGGACTAGCGGGAGGTTCTTACGAGCAGTACTTC. Translated, it gives CASSFKASPGLAGGSYEQYF. The rearrangement joins TRBV11-3 to TRBJ2-7; 15 nucleotides line up with TRBD2. Germline trimming cut 3 bases from V and 4 bases from J; bases unmatched to any gene: 16. The CDR3 runs 20 residues. CDR1 SGHNT and CDR2 YENEEA come from the germline V gene.

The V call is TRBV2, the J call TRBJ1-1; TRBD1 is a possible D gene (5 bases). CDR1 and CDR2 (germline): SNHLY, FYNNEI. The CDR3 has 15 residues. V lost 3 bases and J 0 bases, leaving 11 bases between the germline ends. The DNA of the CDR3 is TGTGCCAGCAGTGAGCCTCCAGGGATGAACACTGAAGCTTTCTTT. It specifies CASSEPPGMNTEAFF.

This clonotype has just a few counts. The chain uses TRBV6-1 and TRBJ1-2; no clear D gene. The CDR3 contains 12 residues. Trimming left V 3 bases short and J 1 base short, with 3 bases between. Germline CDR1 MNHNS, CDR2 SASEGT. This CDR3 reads CASSDVNYGYTF. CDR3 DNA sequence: TGTGCCAGCAGTGACGTTAACTATGGCTACACCTTC.

In DNA form, the CDR3 reads TGCGCCAGCAGTCCTTCCACAGATACGCAGTATTTT. This gives the protein CASSPSTDTQYF. The V call is TRBV10-1, the J call TRBJ2-3; D is unclear. Germline assignment: CDR1 WNHNN and CDR2 SYGVQD (reference sequence). Deletions cut 5 bases from V and 2 bases from J, with 5 bases between. This CDR3 has 12 amino acids.

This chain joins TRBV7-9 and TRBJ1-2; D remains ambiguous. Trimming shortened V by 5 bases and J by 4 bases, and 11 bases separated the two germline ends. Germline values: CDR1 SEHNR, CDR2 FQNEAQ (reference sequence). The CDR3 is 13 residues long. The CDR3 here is CASSPQALYGYTF. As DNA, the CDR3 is TGTGCCAGCAGCCCTCAAGCTCTCTATGGCTACACCTTC.

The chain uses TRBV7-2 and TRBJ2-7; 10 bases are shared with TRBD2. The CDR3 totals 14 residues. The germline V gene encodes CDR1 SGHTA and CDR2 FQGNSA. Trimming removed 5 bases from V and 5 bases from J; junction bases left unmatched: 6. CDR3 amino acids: CASSLLAGVNEQYF. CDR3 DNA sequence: TGTGCCAGCAGCCTGCTAGCGGGAGTCAACGAGCAGTACTTC. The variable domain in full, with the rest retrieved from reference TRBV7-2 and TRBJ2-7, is GAGVSQSPSNKVTEKGKDVELRCDPISGHTALYWYRQSLGQGLEFLIYFQGNSAPDKSGLPSDRFSAERTGGSVSTLTIQRTQQEDSAVYLCASSLLAGVNEQYFGPGTRLTVT.

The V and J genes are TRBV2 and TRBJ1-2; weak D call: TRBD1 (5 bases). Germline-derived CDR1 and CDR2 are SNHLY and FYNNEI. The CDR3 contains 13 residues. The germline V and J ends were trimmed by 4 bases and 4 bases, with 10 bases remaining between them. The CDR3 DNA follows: TGTGCCAGCAGTGGGCAGGGTCGCTATGGCTACACCTTC. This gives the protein CASSGQGRYGYTF.

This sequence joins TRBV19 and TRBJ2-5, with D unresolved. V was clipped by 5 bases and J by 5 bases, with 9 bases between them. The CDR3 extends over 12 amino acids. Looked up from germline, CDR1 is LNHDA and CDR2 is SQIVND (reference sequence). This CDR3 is CASSSWGETQYF. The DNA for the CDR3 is TGTGCCAGTAGTTCTTGGGGTGAGACCCAGTACTTC.

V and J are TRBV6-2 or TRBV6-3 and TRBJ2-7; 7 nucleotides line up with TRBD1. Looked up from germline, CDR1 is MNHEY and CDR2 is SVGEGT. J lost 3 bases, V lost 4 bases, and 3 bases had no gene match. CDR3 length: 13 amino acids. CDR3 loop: CASSSDRDYEQYF. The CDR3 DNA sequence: TGTGCCAGCAGTTCCGACAGGGACTACGAGCAGTACTTC.

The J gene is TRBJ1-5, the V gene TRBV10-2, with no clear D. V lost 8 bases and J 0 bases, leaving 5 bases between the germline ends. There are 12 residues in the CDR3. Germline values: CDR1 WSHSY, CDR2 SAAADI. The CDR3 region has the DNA TGCGCCAGCGGCGGTAGCAATCAGCCCCAGCATTTT. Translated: CASGGSNQPQHF.

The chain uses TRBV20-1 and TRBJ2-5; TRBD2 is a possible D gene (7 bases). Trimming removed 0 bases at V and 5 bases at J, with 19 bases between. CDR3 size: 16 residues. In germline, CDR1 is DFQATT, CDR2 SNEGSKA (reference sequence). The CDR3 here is CSARDLGGRAFETQYF. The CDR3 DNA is TGCAGTGCTAGAGATTTAGGGGGGAGGGCCTTCGAGACCCAGTACTTC.

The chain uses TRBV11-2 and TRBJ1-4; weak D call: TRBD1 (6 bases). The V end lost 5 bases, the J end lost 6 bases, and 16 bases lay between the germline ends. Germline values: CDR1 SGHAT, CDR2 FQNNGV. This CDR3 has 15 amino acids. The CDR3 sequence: CASSRLQGRDEKLFF. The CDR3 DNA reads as TGTGCCAGCAGCCGTTTGCAGGGGCGGGATGAAAAACTGTTTTTT.

This chain's CDR3 is CASRRDPSYNEQFF. CDR3 DNA: TGCGCCAGCAGAAGGGACCCTTCCTACAATGAGCAGTTCTTC. The rearrangement joins TRBV4-1 to TRBJ2-1; D possibly matches TRBD1 or TRBD2 (5 bases each). Germline lookup yields CDR1 MGHRA and CDR2 YSYEKL. The CDR3 totals 14 residues. Trimming removed 6 bases at V and 1 base at J, with 10 bases between.

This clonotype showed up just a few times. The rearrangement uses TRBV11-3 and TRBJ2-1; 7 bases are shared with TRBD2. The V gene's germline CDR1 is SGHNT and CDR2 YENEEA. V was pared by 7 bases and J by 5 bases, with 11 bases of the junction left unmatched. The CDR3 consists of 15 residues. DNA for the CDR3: TGTGCCAGCACCCTGTGGGCGGGAGTAAACAATGAGCAGTTCTTC. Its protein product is CASTLWAGVNNEQFF.